These 15 T cell receptor beta chains were all obtained from the same sample, sequenced in a study of T cell responses to AZD1222 COVID-19 vaccine. The data were produced by immunoSEQ multiplex PCR, yet TCRdb's version contains in-frame clones alone and is incomplete. The sample comprises 60,000 to 80,000 clones, over 85% of which are singletons, and 4.9% rests with the top ten. This sample comprised peripheral blood, obtained on day 0 of AZD1222 vaccination. These receptors came from an adult in good health.

The chain links TRBV2 to TRBJ2-7; TRBD2 agrees at 14 bases. The germline CDR1 and CDR2 sequences are SNHLY and FYNNEI. This CDR3 comprises 16 residues. V lost 0 bases to trimming and J lost 3 bases; unmatched junction nucleotides: 1. The CDR3 here is CASSEAGTSGGYEQYF. The DNA of the CDR3 is TGTGCCAGCAGTGAAGCGGGGACTAGCGGGGGCTACGAGCAGTACTTC.

V usage is TRBV12-3 or TRBV12-4 and J usage is TRBJ2-5, with D possibly matching TRBD1 (6 bases). The CDR3 is 13 amino acids. V was cut by 5 bases and J by 5 bases, with 12 bases left in between. The DNA for the CDR3 is TGTGCCAGCAGTCAAACAGGGTTCGAGACCCAGTACTTC. The encoded protein is CASSQTGFETQYF.

The V gene is TRBV7-9, the J gene TRBJ2-3, with D hard to call. V was shortened by 5 bases and J by 6 bases, with 9 bases between the two germline ends. CDR3 size: 12 residues. The germline gives CDR1 SEHNR, CDR2 FQNEAQ (reference sequence). CDR3 DNA sequence: TGTGCCAGCAGCACCGCACGGGATACGCAGTATTTT. Its translation: CASSTARDTQYF. Full variable domain (remainder filled in from reference TRBV7-9 and TRBJ2-3): DTGVSQNPRHKITKRGQNVTFRCDPISEHNRLYWYRQTLGQGPEFLTYFQNEAQLEKSRLLSDRFSAERPKGSFSTLEIQRTEQGDSAMYLCASSTARDTQYFGPGTRLTVL.

The rearrangement links TRBV2 to TRBJ2-3; possibly TRBD2 for D (5 bases). Between the trimmed V and J ends, which lost 7 bases and 1 base, there was a span of 9 bases. In germline, CDR1 is SNHLY, CDR2 FYNNEI. The CDR3 covers 13 residues. The chain's CDR3 is CASNLGGTDTQYF. Written as DNA, the CDR3 is TGTGCCAGCAACCTCGGGGGCACAGATACGCAGTATTTT.

The chain uses TRBV6-5 and TRBJ1-2, with 7 nucleotides matching TRBD1. With V trimmed by 0 bases and J by 6 bases, 4 bases remained unmatched. This CDR3 is 14 amino acids long. Germline CDR1 is MNHEY and CDR2 is SVGAGI. The CDR3 sequence: CASSYSGQKNGYTF. DNA of the CDR3: TGTGCCAGCAGTTACTCGGGACAGAAGAATGGCTACACCTTC.

The chain joins TRBV10-3 to TRBJ2-3, with D unclear. CDR1 ENHRY and CDR2 SYGVKD come from the germline V gene. The CDR3 is made up of 14 amino acids. V was trimmed by 0 bases and J by 1 base, leaving 5 bases between them. The CDR3 loop is CAISESVGTDTQYF. The CDR3 DNA sequence: TGTGCCATCAGTGAGTCTGTAGGCACAGATACGCAGTATTTT.

V gene TRBV7-9 combines with J gene TRBJ2-7; TRBD1 agrees at 9 bases. V dropped 5 bases and J dropped 1; count of bases not matched to a gene: 6. Germline CDR1 and CDR2: SEHNR and FQNEAQ (reference sequence). The CDR3 loop spans 15 amino acids. The CDR3 loop is CASSPQTGGSYEQYF. The CDR3 nucleotides are TGTGCCAGCAGCCCCCAGACAGGGGGGTCCTACGAGCAGTACTTC.

The chain links TRBV11-2 to TRBJ1-6, with TRBD1 matching over 11 bases. Germline assignment: CDR1 SGHAT and CDR2 FQNNGV. The CDR3 contains 17 residues. J lost 7 bases, V lost 0 bases, and 5 bases had no gene match. The CDR3 is CASSLDRWDRGNSPLHF. CDR3 bases: TGTGCCAGCAGCTTAGATCGGTGGGACAGGGGGAATTCACCCCTCCACTTT.

The chain joins TRBV7-9 to TRBJ2-3; D is uncertain. The CDR3 sequence is 13 residues long. Trimming stripped 1 base from V and 1 base from J, with 3 bases between. The germline V gene encodes CDR1 SEHNR and CDR2 FQNEAQ (reference sequence). The CDR3 nucleotides read TGTGCCAGCAGCTTAGTTGGCACAGATACGCAGTATTTT. The encoded protein is CASSLVGTDTQYF.

V and J are TRBV15 and TRBJ1-2; D possibly corresponds to TRBD1 (5 bases). The germline CDR1 and CDR2 sequences are LNHNV and YYDKDF (reference sequence). Deletions cut 1 base from V and 3 bases from J, with 9 bases between. The CDR3 consists of 14 residues. The CDR3, as DNA: TGTGCCACCAGCAGAGTAGGGGTGGACTATGGCTACACCTTC. As protein: CATSRVGVDYGYTF.

The chain is built from TRBV7-9 and TRBJ2-7; D is ambiguous. CDR1 and CDR2 (germline): SEHNR, FQNEAQ (reference sequence). The CDR3 sequence is 18 residues long. Trimming removed 5 bases from V and 0 bases from J, with 23 bases in between. CDR3 protein: CASSPDQATGPSSYEQYF. The DNA of the CDR3 is TGTGCCAGCAGCCCTGACCAGGCCACCGGTCCCAGCTCCTACGAGCAGTACTTC.

The chain uses TRBV6-5 and TRBJ2-7; D may be TRBD1 (6 bases). CDR1 and CDR2 (germline): MNHEY, SVGAGI. The CDR3 covers 14 residues. V lost 5 bases and J lost 5, with 16 bases in between. DNA for the CDR3: TGTGCCAGCAGTAGTCAGGGGAAAAACGACGAGCAGTACTTC. Its translation: CASSSQGKNDEQYF.

V and J are TRBV6-5 and TRBJ2-7, with D tentatively TRBD1 or TRBD2 (5 bases each). Germline V lookup: CDR1 MNHEY, CDR2 SVGAGI. The ends were cut back, 8 bases at V and 2 bases at J, with 16 bases in the middle. This CDR3 contains 14 residues. CDR3 region: CASGVVGDPYEQYF. The CDR3 DNA sequence: TGTGCCAGCGGGGTGGTGGGGGACCCCTACGAGCAGTACTTC.

This clone was detected only a few times. This chain connects TRBV27 to TRBJ1-1, with TRBD1 as a possible D gene (6 bases). Germline CDR1 and CDR2: MNHEY and SMNVEV (reference sequence). V lost 10 bases, J lost 1 base, and 13 bases lay in between. There are 13 residues in the CDR3. The CDR3 spells CATRGGWNTEAFF. In DNA form, the CDR3 reads TGTGCCACTCGGGGGGGCTGGAACACTGAAGCTTTCTTT.

The rearrangement joins TRBV5-1 to TRBJ2-7; D perhaps matches TRBD2 (6 bases). The V gene's germline CDR1 is SGHRS and CDR2 YFSETQ. The CDR3 has 16 residues. Trimming removed 4 bases from V and 4 bases from J, with 21 bases in between. The CDR3 nucleotides are TGCGCCAGCAGCCCCGGGAGTGGAGGGTCTGTGTACGAGCAGTACTTC. It codes for CASSPGSGGSVYEQYF.